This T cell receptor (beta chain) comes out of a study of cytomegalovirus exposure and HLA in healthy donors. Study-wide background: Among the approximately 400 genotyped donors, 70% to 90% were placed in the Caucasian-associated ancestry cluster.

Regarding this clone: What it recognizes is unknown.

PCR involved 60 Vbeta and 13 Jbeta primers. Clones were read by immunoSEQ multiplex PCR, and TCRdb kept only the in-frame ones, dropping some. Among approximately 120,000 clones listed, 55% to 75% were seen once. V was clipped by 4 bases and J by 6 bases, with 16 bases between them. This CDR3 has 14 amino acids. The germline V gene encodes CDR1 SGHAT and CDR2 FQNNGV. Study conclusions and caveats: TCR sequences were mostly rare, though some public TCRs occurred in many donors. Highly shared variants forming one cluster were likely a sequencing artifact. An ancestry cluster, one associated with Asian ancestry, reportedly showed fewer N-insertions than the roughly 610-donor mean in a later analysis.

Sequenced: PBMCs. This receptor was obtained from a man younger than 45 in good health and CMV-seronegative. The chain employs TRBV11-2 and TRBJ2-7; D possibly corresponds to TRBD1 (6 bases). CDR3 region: CASSSPDSPGEQYF. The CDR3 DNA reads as TGTGCCAGCAGCTCCCCGGACAGTCCAGGCGAGCAGTACTTC.